The 6 T cell receptor beta chains reported below all come from one sample, sequenced in a study of T cells in Graves' hyperthyroidism and ophthalmopathy. RNA transcripts gave rise to amplified TCR beta CDR3 regions. First-round RT-PCR with HTBI primers amplified the TCR CDR3 region. TCRdb called the multiplex PCR reads again in MiXCR, with one record for every CDR3 protein. This sample has about 550,000 distinct CDR3 sequences, with less than 25% found just once. The sequenced sample consisted of blood. These receptors all come from a man younger than 30 with Graves' hyperthyroidism.

The table lists this clonotype with many counts. For the CDR3, the DNA is TGTGCCAGCAGCCCAACCTCCGGACTAGCGGGGGGATTGGGGGAGACCCAGTACTTC. Translating it yields CASSPTSGLAGGLGETQYF. V gene TRBV28 combines with J gene TRBJ2-5, with TRBD2 matching 14 bases. Germline V gene data show CDR1 as MDHEN and CDR2 as SYDVKM. The V gene end was trimmed by 6 bases and the J gene end by 5 bases; junction bases not matched to a gene: 17. CDR3 length: 19 amino acids.

In this sample, this clonotype turned up many times. The chain links TRBV7-8 to TRBJ1-2; a weak D match, TRBD1 (5 bases). Germline V gene lookup returns CDR1 SGHVS and CDR2 FQNEAQ. The CDR3 is made up of 15 amino acids. Deletions cut 3 bases from V and 5 bases from J, with 16 bases between. The CDR3 loop reads CASSLRDVHRYGYTF. The CDR3 coding sequence is TGTGCCAGCAGCTTGCGGGACGTGCATAGATATGGCTACACCTTC. The whole variable domain, filled in from reference TRBV7-8 and TRBJ1-2, reads GAGVSQSPRYKVAKRGQDVALRCDPISGHVSLFWYQQALGQGPEFLTYFQNEAQLDKSGLPSDRFFAERPEGSVSTLKIQRTQQEDSAVYLCASSLRDVHRYGYTFGSGTRLTVV.

This clonotype came up many times. The chain links TRBV6-2 or TRBV6-3 to TRBJ1-2; D call uncertain. CDR3 length: 13 amino acids. Trimming pared 5 bases from V and 0 bases from J, leaving 7 bases between. Germline loops: CDR1 MNHEY, CDR2 SVGEGT. The DNA of the CDR3 is TGTGCCAGCAGTCAAGATCCTAACTATGGCTACACCTTC. This gives the protein CASSQDPNYGYTF.

The chain combines TRBV28 with TRBJ2-5, with D maybe TRBD2 (6 bases). In germline, CDR1 is MDHEN, CDR2 SYDVKM. Trimming stripped 10 bases from V and 0 bases from J, with 24 bases between. This CDR3 region has 17 residues. CDR3 amino acids: CATNSGKSPYYQETQYF. The CDR3 DNA reads as TGTGCCACCAATAGCGGAAAATCACCTTATTACCAAGAGACCCAGTACTTC.

This clonotype was counted ten times or more. Compared with germline, one end of the junction differs, possibly owing to a read error. The rearrangement uses TRBV12-3 or TRBV12-4 and TRBJ2-5, with D tentatively TRBD2 (7 bases). The CDR3 length is 13 residues. The CDR3 reads CASSLGGEETQYF. The CDR3 DNA reads TGTGCCAGCAGCTTAGGGGGGGAAGAGACCCAGTACTTC.

This clonotype was recorded many times. The rearrangement joins TRBV6-5 to TRBJ2-2; the D call may be TRBD1 or TRBD2 (5 bases each). The CDR3 has 14 amino acids. From germline, CDR1 is MNHEY and CDR2 SVGAGI. V was shortened by 4 bases and J by 6 bases, with 12 bases between the two germline ends. CDR3: CASSLNSGPGELFF. The CDR3 nucleotides read TGTGCCAGCAGTTTAAATTCGGGGCCCGGGGAGCTGTTTTTT.